These 14 T cell receptor beta chains were sequenced from one sample in a study of CD8+ T cells in alopecia areata. Sequencing templates came from extracted RNA that was reverse transcribed into cDNA. Generated by immunoSEQ multiplex PCR, the TCRdb table keeps only in-frame clones and is missing some. The sample carries approximately 180,000 clones, over 55% recorded once. Treatment reported: oral pan-JAK inhibitor, 5-10 mg twice daily. The sequencing here drew on CD4+ T cells sorted from blood, taken at week 24, from a patient treated with tofacitinib. All receptors come from a human donor with alopecia areata.

The chain joins TRBV5-6 to TRBJ1-1, with D maybe TRBD1 (5 bases). CDR3 length: 14 residues. Trimming took 1 base from V and 4 from J, leaving 11 bases between them. In germline, CDR1 is SGHDT, CDR2 YYEEEE. Written as DNA, the CDR3 is TGTGCCAGCAGCTTGTCGAGGGGCTCCACTGAAGCTTTCTTT. Protein: CASSLSRGSTEAFF.

The chain has TRBV5-1 and TRBJ1-1, with a possible D match to TRBD1 (5 bases). The V end lost 4 bases, the J end lost 0 bases, and 13 bases lay between the germline ends. The CDR3 contains 15 residues. The V gene's germline CDR1 is SGHRS and CDR2 YFSETQ. DNA for the CDR3: TGCGCCAGCAGCGATCCGGGACGAATGAACACTGAAGCTTTCTTT. This gives the protein CASSDPGRMNTEAFF.

This clone was seen a handful of times. CDR3 protein: CASSYHNTEAFF. Written as DNA, the CDR3 is TGTGCCAGCAGCTACCATAACACTGAAGCTTTCTTT. The chain has TRBV7-9 and TRBJ1-1; D not resolved. This CDR3 comprises 12 residues. Germline values: CDR1 SEHNR, CDR2 FQNEAQ (reference sequence). The V and J ends lost 4 bases and 2 bases respectively, with 5 bases between them.

The V gene is TRBV30, the J gene TRBJ2-7; D gene unclear. CDR3 length: 12 amino acids. The ends were cut back, 0 bases at V and 3 bases at J, with 6 bases in the middle. Germline V gene data show CDR1 as GTSNPN and CDR2 as SVGIG (reference sequence). CDR3 in amino acids: CAWSVDVYEQYF. The CDR3 nucleotides are TGTGCCTGGAGTGTGGACGTCTACGAGCAGTACTTC.

The V gene is TRBV4-1, the J gene TRBJ2-3; 12 positions match TRBD2. V dropped 3 bases and J dropped 2; count of bases not matched to a gene: 3. The CDR3 loop spans 16 amino acids. Per the germline V gene, CDR1 is MGHRA and CDR2 is YSYEKL. The DNA of the CDR3 is TGCGCCAGCAGCCAGACTAGCGGGGGACTCACAGATACGCAGTATTTT. It codes for CASSQTSGGLTDTQYF.

This clone has just a few counts. The rearrangement uses TRBV29-1 and TRBJ2-6; D may be TRBD1 (5 bases). CDR1 and CDR2 from the germline V gene are SQVTM and ANQGSEA. The CDR3 runs 16 residues. V lost 3 bases, J lost 0 bases, and 12 bases lay in between. CDR3 DNA: TGCAGCGTTGAGGGATTAGGGGACTCTGGGGCCAACGTCCTGACTTTC. This sequence encodes CSVEGLGDSGANVLTF. The whole variable domain, filled in from reference TRBV29-1 and TRBJ2-6, reads SAVISQKPSRDICQRGTSLTIQCQVDSQVTMMFWYRQQPGQSLTLIATANQGSEATYESGFVIDKFPISRPNLTFSTLTVSNMSPEDSSIYLCSVEGLGDSGANVLTFGAGSRLTVL.

The chain employs TRBV5-1 and TRBJ2-6; weak D call: TRBD2 (6 bases). This CDR3 comprises 18 residues. Germline lookup yields CDR1 SGHRS and CDR2 YFSETQ. Trimming took 4 bases from V and 0 from J, leaving 17 bases between them. In nucleotides, the CDR3 is TGCGCCAGCAGCCAGGGACTCCAGGATTTCTCTGGGGCCAACGTCCTGACTTTC. It yields the protein CASSQGLQDFSGANVLTF.

This clone showed up just a few times. The chain has TRBV4-1 and TRBJ1-6, with unresolved D. V was shortened by 2 bases and J by 6 bases, with 14 bases between the two germline ends. The CDR3 sequence is 16 residues long. The germline V gene has CDR1 MGHRA and CDR2 YSYEKL. CDR3 coding DNA: TGCGCCAGCAGCCAAACCCATCCCGGCGGTAATTCACCCCTCCACTTT. It specifies CASSQTHPGGNSPLHF.

The chain joins TRBV12-5 to TRBJ2-5; no clear D gene. V lost 5 bases to trimming and J lost 7 bases, with 8 bases between them. Germline V gene sequence: CDR1 LGHNT, CDR2 FRNRAP. The CDR3 extends over 11 amino acids. The CDR3 sequence: CASGPEWTQYF. Written as DNA, the CDR3 is TGTGCTAGTGGTCCGGAATGGACCCAGTACTTC. The complete variable domain, with remaining parts taken from reference TRBV12-5 and TRBJ2-5, reads DARVTQTPRHKVTEMGQEVTMRCQPILGHNTVFWYRQTMMQGLELLAYFRNRAPLDDSGMPKDRFSAEMPDATLATLKIQPSEPRDSAVYFCASGPEWTQYFGPGTRLLVL.

The chain couples TRBV4-1 to TRBJ1-2, with 10 bases fitting TRBD1. Losses at the gene ends were 1 base for V and 7 bases for J; bases not matched to a gene: 9. This CDR3 contains 16 residues. CDR1 is MGHRA, CDR2 YSYEKL, per germline. CDR3 bases: TGCGCCAGCAGCCAAGCTCCAGACAGGGGGCACGGTGGCTACACCTTC. It encodes CASSQAPDRGHGGYTF.

The chain uses TRBV4-2 and TRBJ2-3; no clear D. The V gene lost 0 bases and the J gene lost 6 bases, with 10 bases spanning the gap. This CDR3 is 14 amino acids long. CDR1 is LGHNA and CDR2 is YNFKEQ in the germline V gene. DNA of the CDR3: TGTGCCAGCAGCCAAGATGGTGGGTTGGATACGCAGTATTTT. Residues: CASSQDGGLDTQYF.

The V call is TRBV29-1, the J call TRBJ1-5; 8 bases line up with TRBD1. The length of the CDR3 is 13 residues. Germline-derived CDR1 and CDR2 are SQVTM and ANQGSEA. V lost 5 bases to trimming and J lost 5 bases; unmatched junction nucleotides: 5. This chain's CDR3 is CSVSGQGDQPQHF. DNA of the CDR3: TGCAGCGTTTCCGGACAGGGAGATCAGCCCCAGCATTTT.

This clone was seen more than once but under ten times. This chain connects TRBV15 to TRBJ1-2; weak D call: TRBD1 (6 bases). This CDR3 has 12 residues. Germline V gene data show CDR1 as LNHNV and CDR2 as YYDKDF (reference sequence). V lost 2 bases and J lost 6, with 7 bases in between. CDR3 in DNA: TGTGCCACCAGCAGAAACAGGGATGGCTACACCTTC. Protein sequence: CATSRNRDGYTF.

This clone was detected a few times. The chain is built from TRBV2 and TRBJ2-1; TRBD1 matches 7 bases. The CDR3 is 14 residues long. The ends lost 8 bases at V and 0 bases at J; junction bases unmatched: 4. CDR1 is SNHLY and CDR2 is FYNNEI in the germline V gene. The CDR3 nucleotides read TGTGCCAGCCACAGGGGTAGCTCCTACAATGAGCAGTTCTTC. Translation: CASHRGSSYNEQFF. Using reference TRBV2 and TRBJ2-1 for the parts outside the CDR3, the full variable domain is EPEVTQTPSHQVTQMGQEVILRCVPISNHLYFYWYRQILGQKVEFLVSFYNNEISEKSEIFDDQFSVERPDGSNFTLKIRSTKLEDSAMYFCASHRGSSYNEQFFGPGTRLTVL.